This section outlines one T cell receptor beta chain sequence together with its context. This specimen comes from a study of blood T cell repertoires in COVID-19. For the study at large: The cDNA or gDNA used as material had been derived from T cells, B-cell-depleted T cells, or PBMCs.

Only in-frame clones appear in the TCRdb table, and some are missing; sequencing was by immunoSEQ multiplex PCR. The sample consists of some 110,000 clones, approximately 80% of them appearing once. The germline V gene has CDR1 ENHRY and CDR2 SYGVKD. The V end was cut by 4 bases, the J end by 10 bases, with 11 bases between. The CDR3 has 13 amino acids. The chain uses TRBV10-3 and TRBJ1-6; no reliable D call. The source of this sequence is a woman aged 70-85 years with acute or convalescent COVID-19. The sequencing input was peripheral blood. CDR3 protein: CAISVNGHSPLHF. The CDR3 DNA is TGTGCCATCAGTGTTAATGGGCACTCACCCCTCCACTTT.